The rows below give T cell receptor beta chains drawn from one sample of a study of cytomegalovirus exposure and HLA in healthy donors. Clones were sequenced by immunoSEQ multiplex PCR, and TCRdb holds only the in-frame ones, with some missing. Of 170,000 or so clones listed, roughly 84% are singletons. Material for sequencing was PBMCs. The receptors were sampled from a young woman in good health and CMV-seropositive. Each CDR3 is given without its conserved first and last residue. Fields, in order: V gene, clone size, D gene, CDR3 protein. D genes are given only for firm matches. Rows give clone size only sometimes, using once, few, many, or a class for an expanded clone.

V gene: TRBV9; clone size: .; D gene: .; CDR3 protein: ASSLAGEQY
V gene: TRBV5-1; clone size: .; D gene: TRBD1; CDR3 protein: ASNTRDREGQAF
V gene: TRBV7-8; clone size: .; D gene: TRBD1; CDR3 protein: ASSLEDRGNQPQH
V gene: TRBV27; clone size: few; D gene: TRBD1; CDR3 protein: ASSFQGVGGYT
V gene: TRBV9; clone size: .; D gene: .; CDR3 protein: ASSVGQARNTEAF
V gene: TRBV25-1; clone size: few; D gene: .; CDR3 protein: ASSEYEGGNSPLH
V gene: TRBV28; clone size: .; D gene: TRBD1; CDR3 protein: ASSSTGGANYGYT
V gene: TRBV11-2; clone size: .; D gene: .; CDR3 protein: ASSFSRVAF
V gene: TRBV23-1; clone size: .; D gene: TRBD2; CDR3 protein: ASGTSGVREQY
V gene: TRBV4-3; clone size: .; D gene: .; CDR3 protein: ASSRRDFGETQY
V gene: TRBV5-6; clone size: once; D gene: TRBD1; CDR3 protein: ASSTGDRGLKNTEAF
V gene: TRBV2; clone size: .; D gene: TRBD2; CDR3 protein: ASRRGLDVNTGELF
V gene: TRBV7-3; clone size: .; D gene: TRBD2; CDR3 protein: ASSPKILAGGPFNNEQF
V gene: TRBV15; clone size: .; D gene: TRBD2; CDR3 protein: AVLAGANNEQF
V gene: TRBV2; clone size: .; D gene: .; CDR3 protein: ASIPTVLSPEQY
V gene: TRBV6-1; clone size: .; D gene: TRBD1; CDR3 protein: ASSEATGASGGNTIY
V gene: TRBV5-1; clone size: .; D gene: .; CDR3 protein: ASSPKPQGVSSGNTIY
V gene: TRBV5-6; clone size: few; D gene: .; CDR3 protein: ASFTLSFPYEQY
V gene: TRBV9; clone size: .; D gene: .; CDR3 protein: ASSVDGRSVTEAF
V gene: TRBV19; clone size: .; D gene: TRBD1; CDR3 protein: ASSMGQGLTYEQY